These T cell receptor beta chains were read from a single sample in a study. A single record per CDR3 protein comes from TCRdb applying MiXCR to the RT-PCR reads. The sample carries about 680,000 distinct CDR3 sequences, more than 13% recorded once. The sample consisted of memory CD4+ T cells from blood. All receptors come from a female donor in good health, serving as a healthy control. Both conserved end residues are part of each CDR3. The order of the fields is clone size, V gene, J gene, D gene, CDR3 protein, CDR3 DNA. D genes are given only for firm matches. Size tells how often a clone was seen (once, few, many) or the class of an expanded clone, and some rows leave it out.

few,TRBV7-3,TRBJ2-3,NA,CASSLTGDKTDTQYF,TGTGCCAGCAGCTTAACAGGGGACAAAACAGATACGCAGTATTTT
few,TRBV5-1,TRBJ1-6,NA,CASSLAAAGDSPLHF,TGCGCCAGCAGCTTGGCGGCGGCGGGCGATTCACCCCTCCACTTT
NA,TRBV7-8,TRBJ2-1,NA,CASLKPYNEQFF,TGTGCCAGCCTCAAACCCTACAATGAGCAGTTCTTC
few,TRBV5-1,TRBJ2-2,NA,CASSLATAGSNTGELFF,TGCGCCAGCAGCTTGGCCACCGCGGGATCCAACACCGGGGAGCTGTTTTTT
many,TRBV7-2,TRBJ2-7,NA,CASTAGGEQYF,TGTGCCAGCACCGCCGGGGGCGAGCAGTACTTC
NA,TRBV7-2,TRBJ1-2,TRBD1,CASSLAPQQGARGYGYTF,TGTGCCAGCAGCTTAGCCCCTCAACAGGGGGCGCGTGGCTATGGCTACACCTTC
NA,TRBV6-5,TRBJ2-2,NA,CASSYHGANTGELFF,TGTGCCAGCAGTTACCACGGGGCGAACACCGGGGAGCTGTTTTTT
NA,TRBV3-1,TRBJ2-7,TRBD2,CASSQGPPGGRSRSSYEQYF,TGTGCCAGCAGCCAAGGACCCCCGGGGGGGCGGAGCCGATCATCCTACGAGCAGTACTTC
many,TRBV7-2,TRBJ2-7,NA,CASSLAAGQGSYEQYF,TGTGCCAGCAGCTTAGCCGCAGGTCAGGGGTCCTACGAGCAGTACTTC
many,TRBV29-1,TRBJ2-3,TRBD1,CSALNRGQTDTQYF,TGCAGCGCGTTAAACAGGGGGCAGACAGATACGCAGTATTTT
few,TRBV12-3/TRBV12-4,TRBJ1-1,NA,CASSSGHTEAFF,TGTGCCAGCAGTTCCGGACACACTGAAGCTTTCTTT